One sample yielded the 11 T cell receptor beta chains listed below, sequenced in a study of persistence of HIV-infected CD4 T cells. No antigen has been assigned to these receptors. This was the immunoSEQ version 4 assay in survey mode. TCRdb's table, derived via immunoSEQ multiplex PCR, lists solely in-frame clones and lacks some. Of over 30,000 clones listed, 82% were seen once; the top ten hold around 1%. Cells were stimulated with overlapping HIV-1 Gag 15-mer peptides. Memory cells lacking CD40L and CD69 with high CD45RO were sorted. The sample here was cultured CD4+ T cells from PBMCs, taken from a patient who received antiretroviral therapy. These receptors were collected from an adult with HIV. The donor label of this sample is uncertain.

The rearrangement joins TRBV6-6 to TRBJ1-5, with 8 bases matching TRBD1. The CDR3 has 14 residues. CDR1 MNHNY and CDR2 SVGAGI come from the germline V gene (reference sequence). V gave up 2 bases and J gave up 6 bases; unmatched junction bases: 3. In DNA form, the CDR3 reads TGTGCCAGCAGTTACGGACAGGGTAGTCAGCCCCAGCATTTT. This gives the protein CASSYGQGSQPQHF.

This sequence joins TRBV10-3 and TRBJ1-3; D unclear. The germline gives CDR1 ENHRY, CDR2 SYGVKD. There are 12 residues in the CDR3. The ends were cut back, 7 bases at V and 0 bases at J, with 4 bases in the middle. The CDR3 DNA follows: TGTGCCATCACGGGCTCTGGAAACACCATATATTTT. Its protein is CAITGSGNTIYF.

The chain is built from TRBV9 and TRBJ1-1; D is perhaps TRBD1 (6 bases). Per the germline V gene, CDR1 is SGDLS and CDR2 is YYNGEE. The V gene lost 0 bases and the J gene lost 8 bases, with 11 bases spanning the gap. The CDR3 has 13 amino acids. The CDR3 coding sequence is TGTGCCAGCAGCGTAGCTTCCGGGGGCGAAGCTTTCTTT. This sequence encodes CASSVASGGEAFF.

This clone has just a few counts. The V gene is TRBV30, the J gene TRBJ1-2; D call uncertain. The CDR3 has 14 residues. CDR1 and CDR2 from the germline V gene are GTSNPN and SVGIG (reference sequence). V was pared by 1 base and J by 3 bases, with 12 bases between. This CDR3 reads CAWSASSPHYGYTF. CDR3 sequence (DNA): TGTGCCTGGAGTGCCTCTAGCCCCCACTATGGCTACACCTTC.

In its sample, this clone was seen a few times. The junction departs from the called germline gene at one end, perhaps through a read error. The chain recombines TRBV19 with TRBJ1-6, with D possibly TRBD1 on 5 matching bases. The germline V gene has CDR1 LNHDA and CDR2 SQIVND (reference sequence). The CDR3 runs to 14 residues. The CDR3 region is CASSGTSNNSPLHF. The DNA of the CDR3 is TGTGCCAGTAGTGGGACCTCCAATAATTCACCCCTCCACTTT.

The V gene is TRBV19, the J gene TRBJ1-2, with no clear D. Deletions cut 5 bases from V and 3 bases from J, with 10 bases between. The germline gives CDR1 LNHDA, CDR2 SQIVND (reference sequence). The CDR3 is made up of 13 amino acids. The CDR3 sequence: CASSSPGHYGYTF. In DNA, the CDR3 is TGTGCCAGTAGTTCCCCTGGGCACTATGGCTACACCTTC.

The CDR3 loop is CASSLNRPTLLGYTF. The CDR3 DNA reads TGCGCCAGCAGCCTGAATAGGCCCACTCTTTTAGGCTACACCTTC. The V and J genes are TRBV4-1 and TRBJ1-2; D not certain. Germline V gene lookup returns CDR1 MGHRA and CDR2 YSYEKL. The CDR3 extends over 15 amino acids. Trimming removed 4 bases from V and 8 bases from J, with 20 bases in between.

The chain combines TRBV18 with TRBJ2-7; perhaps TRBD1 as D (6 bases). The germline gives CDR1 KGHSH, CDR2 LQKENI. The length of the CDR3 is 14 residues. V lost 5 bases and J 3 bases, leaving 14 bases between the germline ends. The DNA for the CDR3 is TGTGCCAGCTCAGCCGACAGGACGCTCTACGAGCAGTACTTC. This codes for CASSADRTLYEQYF.

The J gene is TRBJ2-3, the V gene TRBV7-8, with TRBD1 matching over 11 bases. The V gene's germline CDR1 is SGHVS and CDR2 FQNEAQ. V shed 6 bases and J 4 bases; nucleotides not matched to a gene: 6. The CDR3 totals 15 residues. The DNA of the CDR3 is TGTGCCAGCAGTTATGGACAGGGGGCGTCAGATACGCAGTATTTT. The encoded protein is CASSYGQGASDTQYF.

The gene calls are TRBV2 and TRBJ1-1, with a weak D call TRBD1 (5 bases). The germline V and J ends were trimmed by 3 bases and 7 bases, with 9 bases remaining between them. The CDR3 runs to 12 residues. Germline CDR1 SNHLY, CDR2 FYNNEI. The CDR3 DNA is TGTGCCAGCAGTGACCCGGACATTGAAGCTTTCTTT. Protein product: CASSDPDIEAFF.

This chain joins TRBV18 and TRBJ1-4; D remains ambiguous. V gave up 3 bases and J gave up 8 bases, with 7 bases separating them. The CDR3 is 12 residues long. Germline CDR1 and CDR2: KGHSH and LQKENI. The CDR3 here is CASSPTEEKLFF. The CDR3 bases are TGTGCCAGCTCACCGACGGAGGAAAAACTGTTTTTT.